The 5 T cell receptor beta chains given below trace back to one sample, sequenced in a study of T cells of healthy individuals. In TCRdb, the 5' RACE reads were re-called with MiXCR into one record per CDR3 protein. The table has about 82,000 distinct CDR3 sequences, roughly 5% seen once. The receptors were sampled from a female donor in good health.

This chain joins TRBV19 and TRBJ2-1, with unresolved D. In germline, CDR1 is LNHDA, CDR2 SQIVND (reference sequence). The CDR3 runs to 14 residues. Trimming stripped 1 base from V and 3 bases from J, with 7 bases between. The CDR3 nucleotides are TGTGCCAGTAGTATAGGGGGTAACTACAATGAGCAGTTCTTC. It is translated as CASSIGGNYNEQFF.

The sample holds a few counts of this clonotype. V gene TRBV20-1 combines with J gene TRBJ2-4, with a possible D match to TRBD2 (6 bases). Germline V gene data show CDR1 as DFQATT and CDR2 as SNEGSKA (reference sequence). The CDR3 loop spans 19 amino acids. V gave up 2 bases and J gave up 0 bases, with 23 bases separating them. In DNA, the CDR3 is TGCAGTGCTAGACGGGTCAGGGTAGCGGAGATACTAGCCAAAAACATTCAGTACTTC. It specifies CSARRVRVAEILAKNIQYF.

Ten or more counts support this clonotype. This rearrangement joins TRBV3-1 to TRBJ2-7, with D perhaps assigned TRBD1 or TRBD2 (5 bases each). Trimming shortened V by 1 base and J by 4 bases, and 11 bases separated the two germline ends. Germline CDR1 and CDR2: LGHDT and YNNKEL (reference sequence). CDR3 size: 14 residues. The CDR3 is CASSQGDRPYEQYF. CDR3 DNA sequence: TGTGCCAGCAGCCAAGGGGACCGTCCATACGAGCAGTACTTC.

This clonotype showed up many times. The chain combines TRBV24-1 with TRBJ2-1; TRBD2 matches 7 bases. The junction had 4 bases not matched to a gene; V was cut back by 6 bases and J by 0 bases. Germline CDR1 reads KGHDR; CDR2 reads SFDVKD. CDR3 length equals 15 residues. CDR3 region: CATSHRDYSYNEQFF. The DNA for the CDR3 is TGTGCCACCAGTCACCGGGACTACTCCTACAATGAGCAGTTCTTC.

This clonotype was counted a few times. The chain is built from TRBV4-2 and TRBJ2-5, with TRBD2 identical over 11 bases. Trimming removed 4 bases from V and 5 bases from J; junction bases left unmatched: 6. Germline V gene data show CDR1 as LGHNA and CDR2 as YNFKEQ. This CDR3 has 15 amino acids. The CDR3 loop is CASSPSWTSGETQYF. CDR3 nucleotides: TGTGCCAGCAGCCCTAGCTGGACTAGCGGGGAGACCCAGTACTTC.